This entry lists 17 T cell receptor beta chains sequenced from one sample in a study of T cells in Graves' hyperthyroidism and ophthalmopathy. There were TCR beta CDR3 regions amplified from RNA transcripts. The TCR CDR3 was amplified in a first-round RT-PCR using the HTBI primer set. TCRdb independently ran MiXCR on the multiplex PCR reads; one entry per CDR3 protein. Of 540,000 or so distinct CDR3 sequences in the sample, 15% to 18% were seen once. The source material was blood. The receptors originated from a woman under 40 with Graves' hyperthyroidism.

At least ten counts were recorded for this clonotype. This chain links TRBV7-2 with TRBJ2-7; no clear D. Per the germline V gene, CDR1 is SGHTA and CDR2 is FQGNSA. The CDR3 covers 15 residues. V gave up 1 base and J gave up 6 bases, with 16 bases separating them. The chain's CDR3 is CASSLGRTTSFEQYF. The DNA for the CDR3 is TGTGCCAGCAGCTTAGGACGGACCACGTCTTTCGAGCAGTACTTC.

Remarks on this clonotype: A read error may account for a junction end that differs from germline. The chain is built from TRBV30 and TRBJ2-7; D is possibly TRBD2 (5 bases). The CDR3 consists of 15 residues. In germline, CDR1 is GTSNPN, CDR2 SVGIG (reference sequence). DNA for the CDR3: TGTACCTGGACTCCCCCTAGGGTAAAATCCTACGAGCAGTACTTC. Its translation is CTWTPPRVKSYEQYF.

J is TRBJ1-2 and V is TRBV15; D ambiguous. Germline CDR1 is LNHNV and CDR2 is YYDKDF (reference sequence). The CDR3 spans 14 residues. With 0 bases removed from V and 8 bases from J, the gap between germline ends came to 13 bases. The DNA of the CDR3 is TGTGCCACCAGCAGAGATCGCGGAGGTTTGGGCTACACCTTC. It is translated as CATSRDRGGLGYTF. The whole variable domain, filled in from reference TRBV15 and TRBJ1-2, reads DAMVIQNPRYQVTQFGKPVTLSCSQTLNHNVMYWYQQKSSQAPKLLFHYYDKDFNNEADTPDNFQSRRPNTSFCFLDIRSPGLGDTAMYLCATSRDRGGLGYTFGSGTRLTVV.

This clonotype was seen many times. The DNA for the CDR3 is TGTGCCAGCAGGCCTTCGGAGCGGAAGTCCTACAATGAGCAGTTCTTC. Its translation: CASRPSERKSYNEQFF. This sequence joins TRBV12-3 or TRBV12-4 and TRBJ2-1; TRBD2 is a possible D gene (5 bases). V gave up 6 bases and J gave up 1 base, with 16 bases separating them. This CDR3 is 16 amino acids long.

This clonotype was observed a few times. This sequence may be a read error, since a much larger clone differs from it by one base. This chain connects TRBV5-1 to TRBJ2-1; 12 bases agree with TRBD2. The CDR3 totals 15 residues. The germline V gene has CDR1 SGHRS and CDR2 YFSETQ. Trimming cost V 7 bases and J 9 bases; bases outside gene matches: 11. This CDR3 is CASGTGLAGRGEQFF. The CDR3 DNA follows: TGCGCCAGCGGCACGGGACTAGCGGGTCGAGGTGAGCAGTTCTTC.

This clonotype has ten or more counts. DNA for the CDR3: TGTGCCAGCAGCCTACCGACAGGGGATGGCTACACCTTC. This codes for CASSLPTGDGYTF. J is TRBJ1-2 and V is TRBV11-2, with 8 bases matching TRBD1. V lost 5 bases and J lost 6; bases outside the gene matches: 5. Per the germline V gene, CDR1 is SGHAT and CDR2 is FQNNGV. The CDR3 is 13 residues long.

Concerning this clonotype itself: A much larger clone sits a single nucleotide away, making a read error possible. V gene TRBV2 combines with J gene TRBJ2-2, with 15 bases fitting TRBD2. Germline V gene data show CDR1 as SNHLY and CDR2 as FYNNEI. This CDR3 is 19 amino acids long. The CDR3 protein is CAISEVIGTSGRLTGELFF. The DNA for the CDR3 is TGTGCCATCAGTGAAGTCATCGGGACTAGCGGGAGGTTAACCGGGGAGCTGTTTTTT.

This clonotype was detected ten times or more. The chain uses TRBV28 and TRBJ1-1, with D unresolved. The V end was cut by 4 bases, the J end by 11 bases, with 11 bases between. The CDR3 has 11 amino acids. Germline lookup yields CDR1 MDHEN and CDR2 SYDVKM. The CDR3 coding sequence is TGTGCCAGCAGTTCAAGGGTTGCGGCTTTCTTT. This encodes CASSSRVAAFF.

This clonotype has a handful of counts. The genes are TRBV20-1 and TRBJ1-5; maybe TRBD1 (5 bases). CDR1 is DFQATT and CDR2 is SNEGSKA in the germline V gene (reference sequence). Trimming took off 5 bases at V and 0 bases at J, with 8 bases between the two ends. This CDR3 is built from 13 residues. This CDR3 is CSAWTSSNQPQHF. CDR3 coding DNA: TGCAGTGCTTGGACATCTAGCAATCAGCCCCAGCATTTT.

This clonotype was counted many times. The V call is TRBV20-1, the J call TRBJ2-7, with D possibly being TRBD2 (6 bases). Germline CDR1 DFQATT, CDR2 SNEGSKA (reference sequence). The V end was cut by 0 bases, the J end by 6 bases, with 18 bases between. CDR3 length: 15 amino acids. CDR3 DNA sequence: TGCAGTGCTAGAGACTCCTTTGGCGGGACCCTCGAGCAGTACTTC. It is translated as CSARDSFGGTLEQYF.

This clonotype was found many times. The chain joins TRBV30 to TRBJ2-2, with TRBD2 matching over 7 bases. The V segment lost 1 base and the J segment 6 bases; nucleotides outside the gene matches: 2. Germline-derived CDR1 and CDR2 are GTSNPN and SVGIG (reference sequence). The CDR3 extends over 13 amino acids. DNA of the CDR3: TGTGCCTGGAGTGCGGGAGGCGCCGGGGAGCTGTTTTTT. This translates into CAWSAGGAGELFF.

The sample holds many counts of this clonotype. The CDR3 sequence: CASSAQIGNEQFF. The CDR3 nucleotides read TGTGCCAGCAGCGCCCAGATAGGCAATGAGCAGTTCTTC. This chain joins TRBV9 and TRBJ2-1; D unresolved. The V gene lost 3 bases and the J gene lost 6 bases, with 10 bases spanning the gap. Germline V gene lookup returns CDR1 SGDLS and CDR2 YYNGEE. The CDR3 loop spans 13 amino acids.

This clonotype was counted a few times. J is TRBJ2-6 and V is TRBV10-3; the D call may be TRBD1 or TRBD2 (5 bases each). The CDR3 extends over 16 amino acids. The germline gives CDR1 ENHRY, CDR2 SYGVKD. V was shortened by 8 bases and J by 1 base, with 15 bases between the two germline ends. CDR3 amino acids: CAIGPGRPSGANVLTF. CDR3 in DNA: TGTGCCATCGGCCCGGGACGGCCTTCTGGGGCCAACGTCCTGACTTTC.

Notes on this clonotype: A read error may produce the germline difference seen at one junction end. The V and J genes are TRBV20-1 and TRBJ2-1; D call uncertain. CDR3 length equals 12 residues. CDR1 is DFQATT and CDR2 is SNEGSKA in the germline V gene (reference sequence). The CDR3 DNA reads TGCAGTGCTGAAAGCTCCTACAATGGGCAGTTCTTC. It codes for CSAESSYNGQFF.

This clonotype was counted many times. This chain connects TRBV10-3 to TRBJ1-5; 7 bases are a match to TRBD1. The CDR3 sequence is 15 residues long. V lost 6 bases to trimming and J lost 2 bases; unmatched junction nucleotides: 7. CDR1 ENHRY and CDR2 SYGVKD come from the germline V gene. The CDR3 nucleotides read TGTGCCATCAGCCCCACTGACAGGGGCAATCAGCCCCAGCATTTT. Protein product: CAISPTDRGNQPQHF.

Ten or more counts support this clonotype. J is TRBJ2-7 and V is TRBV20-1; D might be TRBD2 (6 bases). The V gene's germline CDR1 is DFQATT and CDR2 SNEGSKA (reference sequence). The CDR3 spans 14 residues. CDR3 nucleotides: TGCGGCTCACCTCCTGGCGGGACCTCGTCCGAGCAGTACTTC. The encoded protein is CGSPPGGTSSEQYF.

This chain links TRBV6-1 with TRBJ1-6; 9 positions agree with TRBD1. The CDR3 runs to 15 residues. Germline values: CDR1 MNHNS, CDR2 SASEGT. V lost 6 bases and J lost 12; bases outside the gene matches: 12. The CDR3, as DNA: TGTGCCAGCAGCAGGGAGACAGGGGGATCTTTACCCCTCCACTTT. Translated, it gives CASSRETGGSLPLHF.